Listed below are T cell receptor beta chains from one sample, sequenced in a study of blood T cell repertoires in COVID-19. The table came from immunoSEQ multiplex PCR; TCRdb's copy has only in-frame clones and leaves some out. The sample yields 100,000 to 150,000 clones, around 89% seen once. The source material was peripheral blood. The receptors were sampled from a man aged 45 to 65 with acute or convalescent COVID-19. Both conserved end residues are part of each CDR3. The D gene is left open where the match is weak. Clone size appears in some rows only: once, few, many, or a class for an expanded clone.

TGTGCCAGCAGCCTTGAGCGGGGTCCATATACGAATACGCAGTATTTT	CASSLERGPYTNTQYF	.	TRBJ2-3	TRBV3-1/TRBV3-2	TRBD2
TGCAGCGTCGGTAAGACTGAAGCTTTCTTT	CSVGKTEAFF	.	TRBJ1-1	TRBV29-1	.
TGTGCCAGCAGTTTCTCAGGTCAGCCCCAGCATTTT	CASSFSGQPQHF	.	TRBJ1-5	TRBV12-3/TRBV12-4	.
TGTGCCAGCAGTTACAGTGCAGGGAGGGAAAAACTGTTTTTT	CASSYSAGREKLFF	.	TRBJ1-4	TRBV28	.
TGTGCCAGCAGCGTAGTAAGGGGGCCTCAGTCCTTC	CASSVVRGPQSF	.	TRBJ1-2	TRBV9	TRBD1
TGTGCCAGCAGTCAGGGTTTCGAATCCTATGGCTACACCTTC	CASSQGFESYGYTF	.	TRBJ1-2	TRBV2	.
TGTGCCAGCAGTGATGGACAGGGGGCGCGCAGCTACACCTTC	CASSDGQGARSYTF	.	TRBJ1-2	TRBV6-4	TRBD1
TGTGCCAGCAGCGTAGAAGTCCGGACAGGGGTAATCAATGAGCAGTTCTTC	CASSVEVRTGVINEQFF	.	TRBJ2-1	TRBV9	TRBD1
TGTGCCAGCAGCTTGGGAAGAACTAGCACAGATACGCAGTATTTT	CASSLGRTSTDTQYF	.	TRBJ2-3	TRBV5-5	.
TGTGCCAGCTCTGTCGTAGGGGGCCAGGCGAAAAACTATGGCTACACCTTC	CASSVVGGQAKNYGYTF	.	TRBJ1-2	TRBV27	TRBD1
TGTGCCAGCAGCCTTCCCTCGGGGGATAGTTTAGGGGAGCTGTTTTTT	CASSLPSGDSLGELFF	.	TRBJ2-2	TRBV4-2	.
TGTGCCAGCAGCTCCCGAGCGGGGAGTTACAATGAGCAGTTCTTC	CASSSRAGSYNEQFF	.	TRBJ2-1	TRBV7-6	TRBD2
TGTGCCAGCTCGCTACGACAGGGGGTTTCCTACGAGCAGTACTTC	CASSLRQGVSYEQYF	few	TRBJ2-7	TRBV18	TRBD1
TGTGCCAGCAGTTCGTTAAGGGGGACAGGGGACTATGGCTACACCTTC	CASSSLRGTGDYGYTF	.	TRBJ1-2	TRBV28	TRBD1
TGTGCCTGGAGTCTACAGGGGCAGCCCTACGAGCAGTACTTC	CAWSLQGQPYEQYF	.	TRBJ2-7	TRBV30	TRBD1
TGTGCCAGCAGCTCCCATACGAGGTACACAGATACGCAGTATTTT	CASSSHTRYTDTQYF	.	TRBJ2-3	TRBV5-6	.
TGTGCCAGCAGCTTTTTGCAGGGCATATGGGCTTTCTTT	CASSFLQGIWAFF	few	TRBJ1-1	TRBV7-2	.
TGTGCCAGCGCCACGGGGGGTGGGGAGCTGTTTTTT	CASATGGGELFF	.	TRBJ2-2	TRBV9	TRBD2
TGTGCCACCCGGGACCGGAGGGAATTCTACGAGCAGTACTTC	CATRDRREFYEQYF	.	TRBJ2-7	TRBV11-3	.
TGTGCCAGCAGGTTCCTAAGAAGGGGGGGCATACCCTATAATTCACCCCTCCACTTT	CASRFLRRGGIPYNSPLHF	.	TRBJ1-6	TRBV6-4	.
TGTGCCAGCGGGACAGGCGCCTACTCTGGAAACACCATATATTTT	CASGTGAYSGNTIYF	.	TRBJ1-3	TRBV2	TRBD1
TGTGCCAGCAGGCAGTTGGACTATGGCTACACCTTC	CASRQLDYGYTF	.	TRBJ1-2	TRBV6-5	.
TGTGCCAGCAGCTTAATAGGGGCGGCAAACACCATATATTTT	CASSLIGAANTIYF	.	TRBJ1-3	TRBV7-2	.
TGTGCCAGCAGCCGCGGACAGTACACTGAAGCTTTCTTT	CASSRGQYTEAFF	.	TRBJ1-1	TRBV6-5	.
TGTGCCAGCAGTGAGCGGACAGACATGAACACTGAAGCTTTCTTT	CASSERTDMNTEAFF	.	TRBJ1-1	TRBV6-1	.
TGTGCCAGCAGTTCGACAGTGGCTGAAAAACTGTTTTTT	CASSSTVAEKLFF	once	TRBJ1-4	TRBV12-3/TRBV12-4	.
TGTGCCAGCAGTGTGAGAGGAAACACCATATATTTT	CASSVRGNTIYF	few	TRBJ1-3	TRBV6-4	.